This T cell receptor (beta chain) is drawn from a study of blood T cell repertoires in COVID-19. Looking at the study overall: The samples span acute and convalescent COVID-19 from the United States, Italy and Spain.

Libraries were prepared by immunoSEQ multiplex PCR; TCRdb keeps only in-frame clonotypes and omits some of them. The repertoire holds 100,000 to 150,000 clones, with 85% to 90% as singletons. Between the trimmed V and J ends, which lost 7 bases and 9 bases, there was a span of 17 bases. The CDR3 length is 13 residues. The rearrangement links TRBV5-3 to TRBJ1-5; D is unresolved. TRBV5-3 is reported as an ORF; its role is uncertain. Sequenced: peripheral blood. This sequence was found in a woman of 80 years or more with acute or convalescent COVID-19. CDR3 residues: CARVDKGGMPQHF. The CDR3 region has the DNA TGTGCCAGAGTCGACAAGGGAGGGATGCCCCAGCATTTT.